Many counts were recorded for the clone carrying this T cell receptor beta chain. The protocol was immunoSEQ multiplex PCR, while the TCRdb copy is restricted to in-frame clones and leaves out a portion. The sample includes about 64,000 clones, none of them occurring once. This entry is derived from a study of T cell clonality in common variable immunodeficiency. Input material: peripheral blood mononuclear cells. The source of this sequence is a person between 18 and 69 years old in good health.

The CDR3 DNA, read in part, is TGTGCCAGCTCACCATATCAGACAGGGACGGGTCAGAAGCCC. Its translation is CASSPYQTGTGQKP. In full, the CDR3 reads CASSPYQTGTGQKPQHF. The rearrangement joins TRBV18 to TRBJ1-5; TRBD1 agrees at 7 bases. The read halts 3 residues ahead of the CDR3 end, with the missing end drawn from the germline J gene. In germline, CDR1 is KGHSH, CDR2 LQKENI. Losses at the gene ends were 2 bases for V and 8 bases for J; bases not matched to a gene: 15. The CDR3 totals 17 residues. Using reference TRBV18 and TRBJ1-5 for the parts outside the CDR3, the full variable domain is NAGVMQNPRHLVRRRGQEARLRCSPMKGHSHVYWYRQLPEEGLKFMVYLQKENIIDESGMPKERFSAEFPKEGPSILRIQQVVRGDSAAYFCASSPYQTGTGQKPQHFGDGTRLSIL.